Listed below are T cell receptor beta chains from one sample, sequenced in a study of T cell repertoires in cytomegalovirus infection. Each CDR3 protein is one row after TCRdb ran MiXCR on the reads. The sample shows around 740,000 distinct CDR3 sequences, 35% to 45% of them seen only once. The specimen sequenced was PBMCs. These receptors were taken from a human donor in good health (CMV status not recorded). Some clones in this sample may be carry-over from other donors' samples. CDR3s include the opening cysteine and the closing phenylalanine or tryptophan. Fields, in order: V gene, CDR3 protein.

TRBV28 CASSPRDRVLRTEAFF
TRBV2 CASMGLNYGYTF
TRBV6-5 CASSYSKWAGFTEAFF
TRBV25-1 CASSERLTSGRQNEQFF
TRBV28 CALLQGPEAFF
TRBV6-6 CASSYSAGQGARSTEAFF
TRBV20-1 CSASLVLAGSTDTQYF
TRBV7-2 CASSLQGSGQPQHF
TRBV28 CASSSGLKREAFF
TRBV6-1 CASSATTSGTYEQYF
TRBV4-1 CASSPHTNIVQYF
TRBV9 CASGSDNQPQHF
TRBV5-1 CASSPSPGQNYNEQFF
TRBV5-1 CASTQDGASIEKLFF
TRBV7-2 CASSLEGRGGRLGYEQFF
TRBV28 CASSPSFQLTSTDTQYF
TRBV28 CASSPGSFSGANVLTF
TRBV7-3 CASSLNFPQGAGANVLTF
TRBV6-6 CARSLGTGAYEQYF
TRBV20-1 CSARNPGQGERGNQPQHF
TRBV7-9 CASSFPGTGGHGELFF
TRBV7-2 CASSTGLAAMSDTQYF
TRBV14 CASSSPRGREYEQYF
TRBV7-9 CASSTEGGGYTF
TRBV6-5 CASSYSMSPQGYTF
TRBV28 CASSWHRSYEQYF
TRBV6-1 CASSRVLGQSNTEAFF
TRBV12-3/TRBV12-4 CASSLQGDLSPLHF
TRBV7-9 CASSRTDSFYEQYF
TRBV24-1 CATSFFNTQYF
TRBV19 CASKQVNQPQHF
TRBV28 CASSLGRVAYEQYF
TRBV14 CAILDKGVPFF
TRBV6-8 CASSADRGDGYTF
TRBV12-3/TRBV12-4 CASSERQGEAFF
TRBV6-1 CASRENDRGGYGYTF
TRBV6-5 CASSYTSPGQGSSPVDNEQFF
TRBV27 CATPGTVTYGYTF
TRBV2 CASSEWGPAGNTIYF
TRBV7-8 CASSPEVYNEQFF
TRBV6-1 CASRRTLSTDTQYF
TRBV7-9 CASSSTGSAEAFF
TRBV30 CAWSSGGGTGELFF
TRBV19 CASSRQGLYTEAFF
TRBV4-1 CASSQAARILGAGELFF
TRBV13 CASSLEGGRDGDQPQHF
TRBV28 CASSAGTAIGAYTF
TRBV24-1 CATSDHGGDTQYF
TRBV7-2 CASSRERRDTQYF
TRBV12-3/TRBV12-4 CASSLYAGGNSPLHF